Here is one TCR beta chain with its context. Antigen specificity is unknown. The data were obtained in a study of T cell repertoires in cytomegalovirus infection. Study in general: Well-studied HLA-B-restricted CMV epitopes were used in the study alongside recently identified HLA-C-restricted ones. In public TCR beta signatures, there were indications of both CMV infection and matching HLA type.

Trimming removed 2 bases at V and 4 bases at J, with 6 bases between. There are 13 residues in the CDR3. Overall study results and limits: CMV-specific TCR beta clonotypes restricted by HLA-C were the ones dominating the ex vivo response. Carriers of CMV and the relevant HLA type were discriminated by public TCR beta frequency.

TCRdb re-analysed the reads in MiXCR, keeping a single row per CDR3 protein. The data contain 370,000 or so distinct CDR3 sequences, roughly 36% of them singletons. The TCR originated in a human donor in good health (CMV status not recorded). Some clones in this sample may be carry-over from other donors' samples. The source material was cultured PBMCs, sampled from culture after CMV antigen stimulation. The chain is built from TRBV12-3 or TRBV12-4 and TRBJ1-5, with D uncertain. DNA for the CDR3: TGTGCCAGCAGTTTAAACGAAAATCAGCCCCAGCATTTT. It codes for CASSLNENQPQHF.